A single sample gave rise to the 32 T cell receptor beta chains below, sequenced in a study of cytomegalovirus exposure and HLA in healthy donors. Sequencing used immunoSEQ multiplex PCR; TCRdb keeps in-frame clones, though not all of them. The data show over 55,000 clones, around 96% seen once. Material: PBMCs. These receptors all stem from a man aged 18 to 30 in good health and CMV-seronegative.

The CDR3 DNA follows: TGTGCCAGCAGCTGGTCGCGATTACACACCGGGGAGCTGTTTTTT. Protein: CASSWSRLHTGELFF. J is TRBJ2-2 and V is TRBV11-2, with D unresolved. CDR1 and CDR2 (germline): SGHAT, FQNNGV. V lost 4 bases and J lost 3, with 12 bases in between. This CDR3 spans 15 amino acids. Drawing the rest from reference TRBV11-2 and TRBJ2-2, the complete variable domain is EAGVAQSPRYKIIEKRQSVAFWCNPISGHATLYWYQQILGQGPKLLIQFQNNGVVDDSQLPKDRFSAERLKGVDSTLKIQPAKLEDSAVYLCASSWSRLHTGELFFGEGSRLTVL.

The V and J genes are TRBV6-1 and TRBJ2-3; a possible D gene is TRBD2 (6 bases). Germline CDR1 and CDR2: MNHNS and SASEGT. This CDR3 comprises 23 residues. The V end was cut by 2 bases, the J end by 1 base, with 34 bases between. The CDR3 sequence: CASSESFRSRTNSFGVRTDTQYF. CDR3 in DNA: TGTGCCAGCAGTGAATCTTTCCGGAGTCGGACTAACTCATTTGGTGTTCGCACAGATACGCAGTATTTT.

The chain couples TRBV19 to TRBJ2-1, with 7 bases matching TRBD2. Germline V lookup: CDR1 LNHDA, CDR2 SQIVND (reference sequence). J gave up 4 bases and V 3 bases, and 3 bases lay outside the gene matches. The CDR3 is 14 amino acids. As DNA, the CDR3 is TGTGCCAGTAGTATTCTAGCGGAATACAATGAGCAGTTCTTC. Its translation: CASSILAEYNEQFF.

The V gene is TRBV4-2, the J gene TRBJ2-5; possible D gene TRBD1, 5 bases. CDR3 length equals 16 residues. Trimming removed 4 bases at V and 1 base at J, with 16 bases between. Germline CDR1 is LGHNA and CDR2 is YNFKEQ. The chain's CDR3 is CASSPGGEGAQETQYF. The CDR3 DNA is TGTGCCAGCAGCCCCGGTGGAGAAGGGGCCCAAGAGACCCAGTACTTC.

The chain uses TRBV30 and TRBJ2-1; 7 positions match TRBD2. The J segment lost 8 bases and the V segment lost 1 base, leaving 11 bases of the junction unmatched. This CDR3 comprises 15 residues. Germline V gene data show CDR1 as GTSNPN and CDR2 as SVGIG (reference sequence). The DNA for the CDR3 is TGTGCCTGGAGTGCTCCGAGGGAGGGCCACGATGAGCAGTTCTTC. Translated, it gives CAWSAPREGHDEQFF.

The chain combines TRBV7-9 with TRBJ2-3; no clear D. Germline V gives CDR1 SEHNR, CDR2 FQNEAQ (reference sequence). The CDR3 totals 15 residues. Trimming removed 2 bases at V and 2 bases at J, with 11 bases between. The CDR3 loop reads CASSLSGRVTDTQYF. DNA for the CDR3: TGTGCCAGCAGCTTATCCGGTCGGGTCACAGATACGCAGTATTTT.

This clone appeared a single time. This chain links TRBV29-1 with TRBJ1-1, with 12 positions matching TRBD1. CDR3 length: 16 residues. Germline loops: CDR1 SQVTM, CDR2 ANQGSEA. Trimming took 7 bases from V and 2 from J; bases not matched to a gene: 11. The CDR3 region has the DNA TGCAGCGCTACCGGGACAGGGGGCGTGGAAAACACTGAAGCTTTCTTT. Translation: CSATGTGGVENTEAFF.

V is TRBV10-2 and J is TRBJ2-6, with D possibly matching TRBD2 (5 bases). The germline V and J ends were trimmed by 6 bases and 2 bases, with 5 bases remaining between them. The CDR3 has 13 residues. Germline CDR1 reads WSHSY; CDR2 reads SAAADI. This CDR3 is CASRLAGANVLTF. The CDR3, as DNA: TGCGCCAGCAGACTAGCTGGGGCCAACGTCCTGACTTTC.

In this sample, this clone turned up once. This sequence joins TRBV30 and TRBJ2-3; 13 nucleotides align to TRBD2. CDR3 length equals 17 residues. CDR1 and CDR2 (germline): GTSNPN, SVGIG (reference sequence). V was clipped by 3 bases and J by 7 bases; unmatched bases: 13. DNA of the CDR3: TGTGCCTGGAGCGCGGGAGTCCCGGGACTAGCGGGAAATACGCAGTATTTT. Its protein is CAWSAGVPGLAGNTQYF.

The J gene is TRBJ1-3, the V gene TRBV5-6; tentatively, D is TRBD1 (6 bases). V was cut by 3 bases and J by 2 bases, with 18 bases left in between. Germline V gene sequence: CDR1 SGHDT, CDR2 YYEEEE. The CDR3 is 17 residues long. Here the CDR3 DNA reads TGTGCCAGCAGCTGGTACAGGGTTTCCATCGCTGGAAACACCATATATTTT. Translation: CASSWYRVSIAGNTIYF.

The genes are TRBV30 and TRBJ2-7; a weak D match, TRBD2 (5 bases). This CDR3 is 14 amino acids long. Germline loops: CDR1 GTSNPN, CDR2 SVGIG (reference sequence). Between the trimmed V and J ends, which lost 0 bases and 0 bases, there was a span of 9 bases. CDR3: CAWSVGGGSYEQYF. CDR3 coding DNA: TGTGCCTGGAGTGTAGGAGGCGGCTCCTACGAGCAGTACTTC.

This clone occurred a few times. Other DNA sequences within the sample encode an identical CDR3. The gene calls are TRBV6-1 and TRBJ2-7; TRBD2 matches 10 bases. Looked up from germline, CDR1 is MNHNS and CDR2 is SASEGT. The length of the CDR3 is 15 residues. The trim removed 1 base at V and 3 bases at J, leaving 3 bases unmatched. The CDR3 reads CASSEGTSGSYEQYF. The DNA of the CDR3 is TGTGCCAGCAGTGAAGGGACTAGCGGAAGCTACGAGCAGTACTTC.

The chain is built from TRBV16 and TRBJ1-5; D gene ambiguous. CDR1 is KGHSY, CDR2 FQNENV, per germline. This CDR3 has 14 residues. V was cut by 0 bases and J by 6 bases, with 9 bases left in between. Here the CDR3 DNA reads TGTGCCAGCAGCCAATCGAGAGAGTCTCAGCCCCAGCATTTT. Protein: CASSQSRESQPQHF.

This chain joins TRBV16 and TRBJ2-1; 7 nucleotides match TRBD2. CDR1 and CDR2 from the germline V gene are KGHSY and FQNENV. V shed 8 bases and J 2 bases; nucleotides not matched to a gene: 6. This CDR3 spans 14 amino acids. The CDR3 DNA reads TGTGCCAGCCTCCCGGGGGGAGCCTACAATGAGCAGTTCTTC. Translated: CASLPGGAYNEQFF.

The chain recombines TRBV5-1 with TRBJ2-3; 10 nucleotides line up with TRBD2. V was pared by 4 bases and J by 0 bases, with 5 bases of the junction left unmatched. The CDR3 extends over 16 amino acids. Germline assignment: CDR1 SGHRS and CDR2 YFSETQ. DNA of the CDR3: TGCGCCAGCAGCGACACACTAGCGGGAAGCACAGATACGCAGTATTTT. It translates to CASSDTLAGSTDTQYF.

This rearrangement joins TRBV2 to TRBJ2-5; tentatively, D is TRBD1 (6 bases). The germline V and J ends were trimmed by 6 bases and 1 base, with 9 bases remaining between them. This CDR3 contains 13 residues. Germline CDR1 reads SNHLY; CDR2 reads FYNNEI. CDR3 in amino acids: CASSRQVQETQYF. The CDR3 region has the DNA TGTGCCAGCAGCCGACAGGTCCAAGAGACCCAGTACTTC.

The chain couples TRBV5-4 to TRBJ2-6; 9 bases align to TRBD1. The length of the CDR3 is 16 residues. Looked up from germline, CDR1 is SGHNT and CDR2 is YYREEE (reference sequence). Unmatched junction bases numbered 4, after V lost 3 bases and J lost 3 bases. The CDR3 reads CASSSTGGGGANVLTF. The CDR3 region has the DNA TGTGCCAGCAGCTCAACAGGGGGCGGTGGGGCCAACGTCCTGACTTTC. Combining the CDR3 with reference TRBV5-4 and TRBJ2-6 gives the whole variable domain ETGVTQSPTHLIKTRGQQVTLRCSSQSGHNTVSWYQQALGQGPQFIFQYYREEENGRGNFPPRFSGLQFPNYSSELNVNALELDDSALYLCASSSTGGGGANVLTFGAGSRLTVL.

The chain couples TRBV19 to TRBJ1-1; the D gene is possibly TRBD1 (6 bases). This CDR3 is 15 amino acids long. Germline V CDR1 and CDR2: LNHDA, SQIVND (reference sequence). Trimming shortened V by 5 bases and J by 7 bases, and 20 bases separated the two germline ends. Here the CDR3 reads CASSHGEGEGGEAFF. The CDR3 DNA reads TGTGCCAGTAGTCACGGGGAGGGGGAGGGTGGTGAAGCTTTCTTT. The whole variable domain, remainder taken from reference TRBV19 and TRBJ1-1, is DGGITQSPKYLFRKEGQNVTLSCEQNLNHDAMYWYRQDPGQGLRLIYYSQIVNDFQKGDIAEGYSVSREKKESFPLTVTSAQKNPTAFYLCASSHGEGEGGEAFFGQGTRLTVV.

The chain is built from TRBV29-1 and TRBJ1-2; D is unresolved. Trimming left V 3 bases short and J 3 bases short, with 14 bases between. Germline V gives CDR1 SQVTM, CDR2 ANQGSEA. This CDR3 comprises 14 residues. Here the CDR3 reads CSVERAGGDYGYTF. The CDR3 coding sequence is TGCAGCGTTGAGCGGGCCGGCGGCGACTATGGCTACACCTTC.

This chain links TRBV27 with TRBJ1-5; no reliable D call. The germline V gene encodes CDR1 MNHEY and CDR2 SMNVEV (reference sequence). This CDR3 contains 13 residues. Trimming took off 5 bases at V and 3 bases at J, with 8 bases between the two ends. The CDR3 spells CASSADNNQPQHF. The CDR3 DNA reads as TGTGCCAGCAGTGCCGACAACAATCAGCCCCAGCATTTT.

This rearrangement joins TRBV6-5 to TRBJ1-2; TRBD1 aligns across 8 bases. Germline values: CDR1 MNHEY, CDR2 SVGAGI. The CDR3 is 13 amino acids. With V trimmed by 6 bases and J by 6 bases, 6 bases remained unmatched. The CDR3 spells CASSSGGAHGYTF. CDR3 nucleotide sequence: TGTGCCAGCAGCTCAGGGGGCGCCCATGGCTACACCTTC.

The chain combines TRBV7-9 with TRBJ1-4; TRBD1 might be the D (6 bases). The CDR3 totals 15 residues. V was trimmed by 4 bases and J by 6 bases, leaving 15 bases between them. The germline V gene has CDR1 SEHNR and CDR2 FQNEAQ (reference sequence). The CDR3 spells CASSSRLGGHEKLFF. The CDR3 DNA is TGTGCCAGCAGCTCCCGCCTTGGGGGCCATGAAAAACTGTTTTTT.

This clone was seen just once. This chain uses TRBV29-1 with TRBJ2-5; 8 bases match TRBD2. The ends lost 4 bases at V and 4 bases at J; junction bases unmatched: 5. The CDR3 has 13 amino acids. Germline-derived CDR1 and CDR2 are SQVTM and ANQGSEA. CDR3 coding DNA: TGCAGCGTTGGGACGGCGGGAGGAGAGACCCAGTACTTC. Translated: CSVGTAGGETQYF.

The chain carries TRBV7-8 and TRBJ2-7; weak D call: TRBD2 (6 bases). Trimming left V 1 base short and J 2 bases short, with 9 bases between. The CDR3 loop spans 14 amino acids. CDR1 is SGHVS, CDR2 FQNEAQ, per germline. The CDR3 sequence is CASSLERTTYEQYF. The CDR3 DNA follows: TGTGCCAGCAGCTTAGAAAGGACTACCTACGAGCAGTACTTC.

The chain carries TRBV21-1 and TRBJ1-1; the D call in the table, TRBD1, was not verified against the DNA. TRBV21-1 counts as a pseudogene. The CDR3 sequence is 11 residues long. The CDR3 region has the DNA TGTGCCAGCAGCAGTCGACAGGAAGCTTTCTTT. Translated: CASSSRQEAFF.

This clone is a singleton in its sample. The chain carries TRBV18 and TRBJ2-6; perhaps TRBD1 as D (5 bases). The ends were cut back, 4 bases at V and 0 bases at J, with 16 bases in the middle. There are 18 residues in the CDR3. Germline V gives CDR1 KGHSH, CDR2 LQKENI. The CDR3 region is CASSLGGHRFSGANVLTF. CDR3 coding DNA: TGTGCCAGCTCACTGGGCGGACACCGGTTCTCTGGGGCCAACGTCCTGACTTTC. Drawing the rest from reference TRBV18 and TRBJ2-6, the complete variable domain is NAGVMQNPRHLVRRRGQEARLRCSPMKGHSHVYWYRQLPEEGLKFMVYLQKENIIDESGMPKERFSAEFPKEGPSILRIQQVVRGDSAAYFCASSLGGHRFSGANVLTFGAGSRLTVL.

The chain carries TRBV9 and TRBJ2-7; no definite D call. V gave up 4 bases and J gave up 1 base, with 12 bases separating them. Germline CDR1 is SGDLS and CDR2 is YYNGEE. The CDR3 is 14 residues long. CDR3 nucleotides: TGTGCCAGCAGCCCCCTAGGATCGTCCTACGAGCAGTACTTC. This encodes CASSPLGSSYEQYF. Filled out from reference TRBV9 and TRBJ2-7, the complete variable domain reads DSGVTQTPKHLITATGQRVTLRCSPRSGDLSVYWYQQSLDQGLQFLIQYYNGEERAKGNILERFSAQQFPDLHSELNLSSLELGDSALYFCASSPLGSSYEQYFGPGTRLTVT.

V and J are TRBV18 and TRBJ2-5; D is possibly TRBD2 (5 bases). CDR1 and CDR2 (germline): KGHSH, LQKENI. With 3 bases removed from V and 1 base from J, the gap between germline ends came to 12 bases. CDR3 length equals 15 residues. This chain's CDR3 is CASSPELGSQETQYF. The CDR3 bases are TGTGCCAGCTCACCGGAGTTGGGGAGCCAAGAGACCCAGTACTTC.

The CDR3 DNA is TGTGCCAGCAGCTTTACGGGAGACACAGATACGCAGTATTTT. Protein: CASSFTGDTDTQYF. The rearrangement joins TRBV11-2 to TRBJ2-3; TRBD2 is a possible D gene (6 bases). This CDR3 is 14 amino acids long. Germline CDR1 SGHAT, CDR2 FQNNGV. V lost 3 bases and J 2 bases, leaving 9 bases between the germline ends.

The V and J genes are TRBV4-3 and TRBJ2-1; 10 bases align to TRBD2. The CDR3 length is 17 residues. Trimming removed 1 base from V and 6 bases from J; junction bases left unmatched: 9. CDR1 and CDR2 from the germline V gene are LGHNA and YSLEER. CDR3 DNA: TGCGCCAGCAGCCAAGGTTCGCTAGCGGGAGATTTCAATGAGCAGTTCTTC. Its protein product is CASSQGSLAGDFNEQFF.

V usage is TRBV6-5 and J usage is TRBJ2-1, with D possibly matching TRBD2 (6 bases). This CDR3 is built from 15 residues. V shed 4 bases and J shed 2 bases, with 12 bases lying between them. The V gene's germline CDR1 is MNHEY and CDR2 SVGAGI. The CDR3 nucleotides are TGTGCCAGCAGTTTTGACGGGACTCCCTACAATGAGCAGTTCTTC. Translation: CASSFDGTPYNEQFF.

The V gene is TRBV27, the J gene TRBJ2-3; tentative D call: TRBD1 (6 bases). Trimming took off 11 bases at V and 3 bases at J, with 18 bases between the two ends. CDR1 MNHEY and CDR2 SMNVEV come from the germline V gene (reference sequence). The CDR3 is 14 amino acids. CDR3 DNA: TGTGCCGGTACCTCGGACAGACGGACAGATACGCAGTATTTT. This translates into CAGTSDRRTDTQYF.